This T cell receptor beta chain came from a study of blood T cell repertoires in COVID-19. In the study overall: COVID-19 samples collected from the United States, Italy and Spain covered acute and convalescent phases.

Using immunoSEQ multiplex PCR, the repertoire was profiled, and TCRdb retains in-frame clones only, with some absent. The sample holds hundreds of thousands of clones; approximately 86% are singletons and the top ten take roughly 7.2%. V lost 3 bases and J 4 bases, leaving 16 bases between the germline ends. This CDR3 spans 16 amino acids. Germline V gene data show CDR1 as LNHDA and CDR2 as SQIVND (reference sequence). The sequenced sample was peripheral blood. The TCR comes from a woman between 55 and 75 years old with COVID-19, enrolled during active disease. This chain connects TRBV19 to TRBJ1-5; no definite D call. CDR3 sequence reads: CASSIKETRFNQPQHF. DNA for the CDR3: TGTGCCAGTAGTATCAAAGAGACAAGATTTAATCAGCCCCAGCATTTT.